The 6 T cell receptor beta chains in this list originate from one sample, sequenced in a study of T cell responses to AZD1222 COVID-19 vaccine. Repertoires were generated with immunoSEQ multiplex PCR, while TCRdb's copy carries only in-frame clones and drops some. The sample contains around 150,000 clones, roughly 92% of which appear only once. Specimen: peripheral blood, collected 28 days after the second AZD1222 dose. The source of these receptors is an adult who received the AZD1222 COVID-19 vaccine.

This clone was found once. The J gene is TRBJ2-5, the V gene TRBV18, with a tentative D call TRBD1 (6 bases). The V gene lost 0 bases and the J gene lost 4 bases, with 18 bases spanning the gap. This CDR3 comprises 17 residues. Germline V gives CDR1 KGHSH, CDR2 LQKENI. The CDR3 spells CASSPPRQADHLETQYF. Written as DNA, the CDR3 is TGTGCCAGCTCACCACCAAGACAGGCCGACCACTTAGAGACCCAGTACTTC.

This clone was found once. The genes are TRBV14 and TRBJ1-1, with 7 bases identical to TRBD1. The CDR3 sequence is 17 residues long. The ends lost 2 bases at V and 0 bases at J; junction bases unmatched: 9. Looked up from germline, CDR1 is SGHDN and CDR2 is FVKESK. CDR3 bases: TGTGCCAGCAGCCAAAGACAGGGAAACTTAATGAACACTGAAGCTTTCTTT. Its protein product is CASSQRQGNLMNTEAFF.

This chain joins TRBV4-1 and TRBJ1-2, with TRBD1 matching 7 bases. There are 15 residues in the CDR3. Losses at the gene ends were 3 bases for V and 2 bases for J; bases not matched to a gene: 6. Germline-derived CDR1 and CDR2 are MGHRA and YSYEKL. The CDR3 region has the DNA TGCGCCAGCAGCCACCGACAGGGCCCGAACTATGGCTACACCTTC. This sequence encodes CASSHRQGPNYGYTF.

The rearrangement joins TRBV3-1 (or the pseudogene TRBV3-2) to TRBJ1-2, with TRBD1 as a possible D gene (5 bases). The ends were cut back, 1 base at V and 6 bases at J, with 15 bases in the middle. CDR1 and CDR2 (germline): LGHDT, YNNKEL (reference sequence). This CDR3 is 15 amino acids long. CDR3 nucleotide sequence: TGTGCCAGCAGCCAAGCCGTTGGAGGACACGATGGCTACACCTTC. Protein: CASSQAVGGHDGYTF.

J is TRBJ2-2 and V is TRBV11-2; 7 bases align to TRBD1. The trim removed 5 bases at V and 1 base at J, leaving 13 bases unmatched. This CDR3 spans 18 amino acids. From germline, CDR1 is SGHAT and CDR2 FQNNGV. The CDR3 region is CASSPGQLTILNTGELFF. Written as DNA, the CDR3 is TGTGCCAGCAGCCCGGGACAGCTAACAATTTTGAACACCGGGGAGCTGTTTTTT.

This chain links TRBV11-2 with TRBJ2-1, with unresolved D. V was clipped by 1 base and J by 7 bases, with 11 bases between them. The CDR3 spans 14 residues. CDR1 SGHAT and CDR2 FQNNGV come from the germline V gene. The CDR3 is CASSLAEFGNEQFF. CDR3 nucleotides: TGTGCCAGCAGCTTAGCAGAGTTCGGAAATGAGCAGTTCTTC.